These 14 T cell receptor beta chains were all obtained from the same sample, sequenced in a study of blood T cell repertoires in COVID-19. TCRdb keeps only in-frame clones here, not all; method: immunoSEQ multiplex PCR. The repertoire consists of some 170,000 clones, with roughly 80% occurring once and the leading ten covering roughly 9.1%. Input material: peripheral blood. These receptors came from a woman aged 70-85 years with acute or convalescent COVID-19.

The chain is built from TRBV7-7 and TRBJ2-5, with TRBD2 matching over 7 bases. The CDR3 totals 15 residues. Germline V gene lookup returns CDR1 SSHAT and CDR2 FNYEAQ (reference sequence). Trimming took 0 bases from V and 4 from J; bases not matched to a gene: 5. CDR3 nucleotide sequence: TGTGCCAGCAGCTTAGCGGGAGGGAATAGAGAGACCCAGTACTTC. Its translation is CASSLAGGNRETQYF. Variable domain in full (rest from reference TRBV7-7 and TRBJ2-5): GAGVSQSPRYKVTKRGQDVTLRCDPISSHATLYWYQQALGQGPEFLTYFNYEAQPDKSGLPSDRFSAERPEGSISTLTIQRTEQRDSAMYRCASSLAGGNRETQYFGPGTRLLVL.

This chain connects TRBV20-1 to TRBJ2-7; no reliable D call. CDR1 is DFQATT, CDR2 SNEGSKA, per germline (reference sequence). The CDR3 runs to 11 residues. V was cut by 5 bases and J by 0 bases, with 5 bases left in between. In DNA, the CDR3 is TGCAGTGCTCCCTACTCCTACGAGCAGTACTTC. It codes for CSAPYSYEQYF.

The chain uses TRBV5-1 and TRBJ2-3, with TRBD2 identical over 9 bases. The CDR3 is 17 residues long. Unmatched junction bases numbered 8, after V lost 2 bases and J lost 1 base. Germline V CDR1 and CDR2: SGHRS, YFSETQ. CDR3 in DNA: TGCGCCAGCAGCTTCACCTGGACTAGCGCGGGCACAGATACGCAGTATTTT. It is translated as CASSFTWTSAGTDTQYF.

This chain uses TRBV13 with TRBJ2-7; the D gene is possibly TRBD2 (6 bases). Per germline, CDR1 PRHDT and CDR2 FYEKMQ (reference sequence). This CDR3 region has 12 residues. Trimming cost V 7 bases and J 9 bases, with 16 bases left between them. The CDR3 DNA reads as TGTGCCAGCATGGGGGGACCTAAAGTGCAGTACTTC. Amino acid sequence: CASMGGPKVQYF. Based on the CDR3 plus reference TRBV13 and TRBJ2-7, the full variable domain is AAGVIQSPRHLIKEKRETATLKCYPIPRHDTVYWYQQGPGQDPQFLISFYEKMQSDKGSIPDRFSAQQFSDYHSELNMSSLELGDSALYFCASMGGPKVQYFGPGTRLTVT.

The chain links TRBV7-2 to TRBJ1-1, with D tentatively TRBD1 (5 bases). Germline loops: CDR1 SGHTA, CDR2 FQGNSA. With 2 bases removed from V and 6 bases from J, the gap between germline ends came to 10 bases. The CDR3 totals 13 residues. The CDR3 nucleotides are TGTGCCAGCAGCTTATTTTCAGGGTCTGAAGCTTTCTTT. Encoded protein: CASSLFSGSEAFF. Full variable domain (missing parts from reference TRBV7-2 and TRBJ1-1): GAGVSQSPSNKVTEKGKDVELRCDPISGHTALYWYRQSLGQGLEFLIYFQGNSAPDKSGLPSDRFSAERTGGSVSTLTIQRTQQEDSAVYLCASSLFSGSEAFFGQGTRLTVV.

The rearrangement uses TRBV10-2 and TRBJ2-5; 7 nucleotides match TRBD2. Germline V gene data show CDR1 as WSHSY and CDR2 as SAAADI. V dropped 3 bases and J dropped 1; count of bases not matched to a gene: 5. The CDR3 runs to 15 residues. The CDR3 coding sequence is TGCGCCAGCAGTGATTCTAGCGGAGCCCAAGAGACCCAGTACTTC. Translating gives CASSDSSGAQETQYF.

The chain links TRBV9 to TRBJ1-1; no definite D call. There are 14 residues in the CDR3. Trimming left V 0 bases short and J 1 base short, with 7 bases between. Germline CDR1 is SGDLS and CDR2 is YYNGEE. In nucleotides, the CDR3 is TGTGCCAGCAGCGTAGGGTCGGGGAACACTGAAGCTTTCTTT. As protein: CASSVGSGNTEAFF. Drawing the rest from reference TRBV9 and TRBJ1-1, the complete variable domain is DSGVTQTPKHLITATGQRVTLRCSPRSGDLSVYWYQQSLDQGLQFLIQYYNGEERAKGNILERFSAQQFPDLHSELNLSSLELGDSALYFCASSVGSGNTEAFFGQGTRLTVV.

The chain has TRBV2 and TRBJ1-5, with TRBD1 identical over 9 bases. Unmatched junction bases numbered 6, after V lost 6 bases and J lost 6 bases. The germline V gene encodes CDR1 SNHLY and CDR2 FYNNEI. CDR3 length: 14 residues. As DNA, the CDR3 is TGTGCCAGCAGCCCACAGGGGGCTGCTCAGCCCCAGCATTTT. As protein: CASSPQGAAQPQHF.

This clone was counted once. J is TRBJ1-2 and V is TRBV5-6; the match to TRBD1 covers 9 bases. Germline CDR1 and CDR2: SGHDT and YYEEEE. The CDR3 is 14 residues long. The J segment lost 2 bases and the V segment lost 6 bases, leaving 5 bases of the junction unmatched. CDR3 amino acids: CASIAGTGNYGYTF. The CDR3 DNA follows: TGTGCCAGCATAGCCGGGACAGGGAACTATGGCTACACCTTC. Variable domain in full (rest from reference TRBV5-6 and TRBJ1-2): DAGVTQSPTHLIKTRGQQVTLRCSPKSGHDTVSWYQQALGQGPQFIFQYYEEEERQRGNFPDRFSGHQFPNYSSELNVNALLLGDSALYLCASIAGTGNYGYTFGSGTRLTVV.

The chain employs TRBV28 and TRBJ1-2; no clear D. This CDR3 has 16 amino acids. Germline CDR1 MDHEN, CDR2 SYDVKM. The V and J ends lost 7 bases and 1 base respectively, with 19 bases between them. This chain's CDR3 is CASIPVEKKFNYGYTF. In nucleotides, the CDR3 is TGTGCCAGCATTCCGGTCGAGAAAAAATTTAACTATGGCTACACCTTC.

CDR3 sequence reads: CASSPTEAFF. CDR3 DNA: TGTGCCAGCAGCCCGACTGAAGCTTTCTTT. This chain links TRBV12-3 or TRBV12-4 with TRBJ1-1; unclear D gene. This CDR3 is built from 10 residues. V lost 6 bases, J lost 5 bases, and 4 bases lay in between.

This chain links TRBV5-6 with TRBJ2-5; D might be TRBD1 (6 bases). The germline V and J ends were trimmed by 0 bases and 4 bases, with 7 bases remaining between them. The CDR3 length is 13 residues. The germline V gene has CDR1 SGHDT and CDR2 YYEEEE. The CDR3 is CASSLARGETQYF. The CDR3 nucleotides read TGTGCCAGCAGCTTGGCCAGGGGAGAGACCCAGTACTTC. The variable domain in full, with the rest retrieved from reference TRBV5-6 and TRBJ2-5, is DAGVTQSPTHLIKTRGQQVTLRCSPKSGHDTVSWYQQALGQGPQFIFQYYEEEERQRGNFPDRFSGHQFPNYSSELNVNALLLGDSALYLCASSLARGETQYFGPGTRLLVL.

The V gene is TRBV4-3, the J gene TRBJ2-2; tentative D call: TRBD2 (6 bases). V gave up 4 bases and J gave up 4 bases, with 16 bases separating them. The germline CDR1 and CDR2 sequences are LGHNA and YSLEER. The CDR3 totals 16 residues. Written as DNA, the CDR3 is TGCGCCAGCAGCCTAAGGACGGGAGACTCCACCGGGGAGCTGTTTTTT. This encodes CASSLRTGDSTGELFF.

Remarks on this clone: The same CDR3 is also encoded by other DNA sequences in this sample. The chain carries TRBV5-1 and TRBJ1-3; D gene uncertain. The CDR3 extends over 13 amino acids. Germline CDR1 is SGHRS and CDR2 is YFSETQ. V lost 0 bases, J lost 4 bases, and 5 bases lay in between. CDR3 sequence (DNA): TGCGCCAGCAGCTTGGACAGAGGAAACACCATATATTTT. Its translation: CASSLDRGNTIYF.